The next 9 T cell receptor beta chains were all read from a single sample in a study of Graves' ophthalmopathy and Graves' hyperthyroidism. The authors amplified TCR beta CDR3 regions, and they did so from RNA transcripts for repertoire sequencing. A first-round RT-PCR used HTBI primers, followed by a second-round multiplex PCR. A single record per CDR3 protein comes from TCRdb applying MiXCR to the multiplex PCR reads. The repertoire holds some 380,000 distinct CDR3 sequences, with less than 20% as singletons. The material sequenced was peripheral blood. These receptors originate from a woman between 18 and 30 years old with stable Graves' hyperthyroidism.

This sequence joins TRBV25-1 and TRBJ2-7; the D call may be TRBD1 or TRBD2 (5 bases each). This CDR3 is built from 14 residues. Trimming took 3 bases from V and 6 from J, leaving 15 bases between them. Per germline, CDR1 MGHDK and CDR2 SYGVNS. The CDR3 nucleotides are TGTGCCAGCAGTGAGAGCTTTCGAGGGGCCGAGCAGTACTTC. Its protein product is CASSESFRGAEQYF.

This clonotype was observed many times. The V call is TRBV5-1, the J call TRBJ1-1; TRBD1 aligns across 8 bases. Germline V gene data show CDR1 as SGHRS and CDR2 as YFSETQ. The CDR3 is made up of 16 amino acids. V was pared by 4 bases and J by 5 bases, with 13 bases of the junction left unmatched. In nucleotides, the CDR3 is TGCGCCAGCAGCGAGAGACAGGGGAGTGGGCGAACTGAAGCTTTCTTT. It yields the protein CASSERQGSGRTEAFF.

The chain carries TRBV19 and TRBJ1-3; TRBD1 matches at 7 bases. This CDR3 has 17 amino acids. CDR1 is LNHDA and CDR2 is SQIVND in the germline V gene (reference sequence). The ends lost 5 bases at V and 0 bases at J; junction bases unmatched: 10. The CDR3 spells CASSPTGEGASGNTIYF. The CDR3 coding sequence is TGTGCCAGTAGTCCCACTGGAGAGGGGGCCTCTGGAAACACCATATATTTT.

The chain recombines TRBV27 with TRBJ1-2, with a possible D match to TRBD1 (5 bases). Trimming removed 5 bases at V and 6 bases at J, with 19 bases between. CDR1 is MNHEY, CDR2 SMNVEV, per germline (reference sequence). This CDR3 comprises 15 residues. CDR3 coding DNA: TGTGCCAGCAGTCCCAACCTGCCCAGGGCAGATGGCTACACCTTC. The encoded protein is CASSPNLPRADGYTF.

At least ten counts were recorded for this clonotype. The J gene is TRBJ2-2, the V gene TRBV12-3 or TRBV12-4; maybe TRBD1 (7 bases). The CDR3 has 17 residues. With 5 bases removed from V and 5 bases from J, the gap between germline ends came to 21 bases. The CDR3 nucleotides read TGTGCCAGCAGTATCATATCGCGGGACAGTGGAACCGGGGAGCTGTTTTTT. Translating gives CASSIISRDSGTGELFF.

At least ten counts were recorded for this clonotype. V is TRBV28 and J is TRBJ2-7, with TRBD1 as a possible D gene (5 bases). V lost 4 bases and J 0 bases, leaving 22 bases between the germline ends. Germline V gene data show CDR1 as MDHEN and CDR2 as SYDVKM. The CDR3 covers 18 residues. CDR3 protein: CASSSPFTRDRGSYEQYF. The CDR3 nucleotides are TGTGCCAGCAGTTCGCCATTCACTCGAGACAGAGGCTCCTACGAGCAGTACTTC.

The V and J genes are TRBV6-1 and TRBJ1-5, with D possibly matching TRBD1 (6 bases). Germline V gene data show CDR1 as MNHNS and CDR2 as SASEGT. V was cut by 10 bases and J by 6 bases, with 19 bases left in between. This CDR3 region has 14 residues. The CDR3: CATRLGGRGQPQHF. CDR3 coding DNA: TGTGCCACCAGGCTAGGGGGGAGAGGTCAGCCCCAGCATTTT.

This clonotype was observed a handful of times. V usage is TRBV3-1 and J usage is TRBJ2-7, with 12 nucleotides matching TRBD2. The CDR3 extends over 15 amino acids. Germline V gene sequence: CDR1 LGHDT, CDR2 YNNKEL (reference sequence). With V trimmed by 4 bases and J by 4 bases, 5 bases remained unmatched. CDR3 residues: CASSRSSGGAYEQYF. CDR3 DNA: TGTGCCAGCAGCCGTTCTAGCGGGGGGGCGTACGAGCAGTACTTC.

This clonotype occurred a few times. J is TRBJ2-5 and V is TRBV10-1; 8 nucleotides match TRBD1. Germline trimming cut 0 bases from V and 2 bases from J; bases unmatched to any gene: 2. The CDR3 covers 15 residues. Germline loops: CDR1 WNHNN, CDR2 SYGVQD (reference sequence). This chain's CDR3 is CASSESTGGQETQYF. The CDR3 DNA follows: TGCGCCAGCAGTGAGTCAACAGGGGGTCAAGAGACCCAGTACTTC.